A single sample is the source of the 18 T cell receptor beta chains below, sequenced in a study of T cell responses to AZD1222 COVID-19 vaccine. The assay was immunoSEQ multiplex PCR, and TCRdb's table has in-frame clones only and misses some. This sample has approximately 150,000 clones, with around 89% found just once. The sequenced sample was peripheral blood, obtained on day 0 of MenACWY control vaccination. These receptors were taken from an adult in good health.

V and J are TRBV7-8 and TRBJ1-2; D call uncertain. This CDR3 spans 12 amino acids. CDR1 SGHVS and CDR2 FQNEAQ come from the germline V gene. The ends were cut back, 1 base at V and 7 bases at J, with 7 bases in the middle. Here the CDR3 reads CASSLVGGGYTF. As DNA, the CDR3 is TGTGCCAGCAGCTTAGTTGGCGGTGGCTACACCTTC.

This chain uses TRBV7-9 with TRBJ1-1, with D possibly being TRBD1 (6 bases). V dropped 2 bases and J dropped 1 base, with 8 bases sitting between them. Germline CDR1 SEHNR, CDR2 FQNEAQ (reference sequence). This CDR3 spans 14 amino acids. CDR3 residues: CASSLHRANTEAFF. CDR3 DNA sequence: TGTGCCAGCAGCTTACACAGGGCGAACACTGAAGCTTTCTTT.

V and J are TRBV24-1 and TRBJ1-5; the D gene is possibly TRBD1 (5 bases). V was clipped by 5 bases and J by 0 bases, with 16 bases between them. CDR3 length: 17 residues. Germline CDR1 reads KGHDR; CDR2 reads SFDVKD. CDR3 in amino acids: CATSGHRQIYSNQPQHF. In nucleotides, the CDR3 is TGTGCCACCAGTGGCCACCGACAGATCTATAGCAATCAGCCCCAGCATTTT.

This chain uses TRBV29-1 with TRBJ1-1, with 10 bases lining up with TRBD1. CDR1 and CDR2 from the germline V gene are SQVTM and ANQGSEA. V shed 4 bases and J 9 bases; nucleotides not matched to a gene: 8. This CDR3 region has 13 residues. DNA for the CDR3: TGCAGCGTTGTCGGACAGGGGGGGATACAAGCTTTCTTT. Encoded protein: CSVVGQGGIQAFF.

This clone is a singleton in its sample. The rearrangement joins TRBV6-5 to TRBJ1-4, with D possibly matching TRBD1 (5 bases). V shed 6 bases and J shed 8 bases, with 10 bases lying between them. The CDR3 sequence is 12 residues long. The germline gives CDR1 MNHEY, CDR2 SVGAGI. Here the CDR3 reads CASSPRDEKLFF. DNA for the CDR3: TGTGCCAGCAGCCCCCGGGACGAAAAACTGTTTTTT.

This rearrangement joins TRBV7-2 to TRBJ2-4; TRBD1 or TRBD2 may be the D gene (5 bases each). The V and J ends lost 5 bases and 0 bases respectively, with 14 bases between them. CDR1 is SGHTA, CDR2 FQGNSA, per germline. This CDR3 comprises 16 residues. CDR3 loop: CASSASGTVAKNIQYF. CDR3 in DNA: TGTGCCAGCAGCGCCTCGGGGACCGTAGCCAAAAACATTCAGTACTTC.

The rearrangement uses TRBV7-2 and TRBJ1-2; tentatively, D is TRBD1 (5 bases). The V gene's germline CDR1 is SGHTA and CDR2 FQGNSA. This CDR3 is built from 14 residues. The V end was cut by 1 base, the J end by 5 bases, with 11 bases between. This chain's CDR3 is CASSLDVGVYGYTF. CDR3 coding DNA: TGTGCCAGCAGCTTAGACGTGGGGGTGTATGGCTACACCTTC.

The V call is TRBV5-4, the J call TRBJ1-2, with D maybe TRBD1 (6 bases). Germline CDR1 is SGHNT and CDR2 is YYREEE (reference sequence). The CDR3 is 15 residues long. Trimming left V 0 bases short and J 3 bases short, with 12 bases between. CDR3 protein: CASSLGLGGDYGYTF. The CDR3 region has the DNA TGTGCCAGCAGCTTGGGGCTGGGGGGCGACTATGGCTACACCTTC. The full variable domain, completed using reference TRBV5-4 and TRBJ1-2, is ETGVTQSPTHLIKTRGQQVTLRCSSQSGHNTVSWYQQALGQGPQFIFQYYREEENGRGNFPPRFSGLQFPNYSSELNVNALELDDSALYLCASSLGLGGDYGYTFGSGTRLTVV.

This chain joins TRBV2 and TRBJ1-1; D is unresolved. V lost 10 bases to trimming and J lost 4 bases, with 16 bases between them. The CDR3 runs 13 residues. Looked up from germline, CDR1 is SNHLY and CDR2 is FYNNEI. The CDR3 protein is CATDGERGTEAFF. The CDR3 nucleotides are TGTGCCACGGACGGGGAGCGGGGCACTGAAGCTTTCTTT.

The rearrangement uses TRBV6-5 and TRBJ1-1; unclear D gene. V was cut by 0 bases and J by 10 bases, with 18 bases left in between. Germline-derived CDR1 and CDR2 are MNHEY and SVGAGI. The CDR3 length is 15 residues. The CDR3 spells CASSYSNSVSEVAFF. DNA for the CDR3: TGTGCCAGCAGTTACTCGAATTCGGTGTCGGAGGTAGCTTTCTTT.

CDR3 in DNA: TGTGCCAGCAGCTTATCTCCGGGGGATGGCTACACCTTC. As protein: CASSLSPGDGYTF. The chain couples TRBV11-2 to TRBJ1-2, with D tentatively TRBD1 (5 bases). Trimming removed 2 bases from V and 6 bases from J, with 10 bases in between. The V gene's germline CDR1 is SGHAT and CDR2 FQNNGV. The CDR3 covers 13 residues.

The chain recombines TRBV28 with TRBJ1-3; D not certain. Per the germline V gene, CDR1 is MDHEN and CDR2 is SYDVKM. V was trimmed by 6 bases and J by 0 bases, leaving 3 bases between them. The CDR3 sequence is 12 residues long. The CDR3, as DNA: TGTGCCAGCAGGGACTCTGGAAACACCATATATTTT. Its protein product is CASRDSGNTIYF.

The chain has TRBV28 and TRBJ1-2; tentatively, D is TRBD1 (5 bases). The CDR3 totals 14 residues. With 7 bases removed from V and 8 bases from J, the gap between germline ends came to 20 bases. Germline-derived CDR1 and CDR2 are MDHEN and SYDVKM. The CDR3 loop is CASTERTGGRGYTF. The CDR3 region has the DNA TGTGCCAGCACCGAAAGAACGGGGGGACGGGGCTACACCTTC.

The chain couples TRBV4-3 to TRBJ2-7, with 7 bases fitting TRBD1. Losses at the gene ends were 0 bases for V and 4 bases for J; bases not matched to a gene: 9. Germline-derived CDR1 and CDR2 are LGHNA and YSLEER. The CDR3 is 16 amino acids. The CDR3: CASSQEVARGSYEQYF. DNA of the CDR3: TGCGCCAGCAGCCAAGAAGTAGCCAGGGGGTCGTACGAGCAGTACTTC.

This chain joins TRBV19 and TRBJ2-3, with unresolved D. The CDR3 extends over 11 amino acids. Germline V gene data show CDR1 as LNHDA and CDR2 as SQIVND (reference sequence). Trimming pared 4 bases from V and 5 bases from J, leaving 4 bases between. The CDR3 spells CASSKLDTQYF. CDR3 in DNA: TGTGCCAGTAGTAAACTAGATACGCAGTATTTT.

Here the CDR3 reads CASLEGSSYNEQFF. CDR3 sequence (DNA): TGTGCCAGCCTCGAAGGAAGCTCCTACAATGAGCAGTTCTTC. V is TRBV2 and J is TRBJ2-1; no definite D call. Germline CDR1 and CDR2: SNHLY and FYNNEI. V dropped 8 bases and J dropped 0 bases, with 11 bases sitting between them. The CDR3 runs to 14 residues.

This clone has a single count. The rearrangement uses TRBV4-3 and TRBJ2-1; D is unclear. Germline CDR1 is LGHNA and CDR2 is YSLEER. V lost 4 bases and J lost 3, with 7 bases in between. The CDR3 contains 13 residues. The CDR3 DNA sequence: TGCGCCAGCAGCCGGGGTTTCTACAATGAGCAGTTCTTC. Translated: CASSRGFYNEQFF.

The chain links TRBV5-6 to TRBJ2-3, with a weak D call TRBD2 (6 bases). V was trimmed by 0 bases and J by 4 bases, leaving 15 bases between them. CDR3 length: 16 residues. Germline CDR1 reads SGHDT; CDR2 reads YYEEEE. CDR3 sequence reads: CASSLGVLANPDTQYF. The CDR3 DNA is TGTGCCAGCAGCTTGGGGGTACTAGCTAATCCAGATACGCAGTATTTT.